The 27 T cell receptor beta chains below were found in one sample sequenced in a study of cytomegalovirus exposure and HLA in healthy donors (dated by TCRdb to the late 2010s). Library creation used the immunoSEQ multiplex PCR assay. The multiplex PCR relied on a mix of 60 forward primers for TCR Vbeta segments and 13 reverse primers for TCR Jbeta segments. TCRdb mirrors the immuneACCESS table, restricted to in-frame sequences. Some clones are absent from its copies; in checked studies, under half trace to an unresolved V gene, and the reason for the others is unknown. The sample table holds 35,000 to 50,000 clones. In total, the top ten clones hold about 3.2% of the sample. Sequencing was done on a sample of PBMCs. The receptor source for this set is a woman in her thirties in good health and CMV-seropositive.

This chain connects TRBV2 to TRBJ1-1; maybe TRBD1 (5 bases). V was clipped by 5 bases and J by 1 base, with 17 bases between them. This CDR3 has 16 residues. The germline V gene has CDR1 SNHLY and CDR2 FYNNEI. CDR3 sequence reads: CASSSDISQRNTEAFF. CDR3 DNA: TGTGCCAGCAGTTCGGACATTTCCCAGCGGAACACTGAAGCTTTCTTT.

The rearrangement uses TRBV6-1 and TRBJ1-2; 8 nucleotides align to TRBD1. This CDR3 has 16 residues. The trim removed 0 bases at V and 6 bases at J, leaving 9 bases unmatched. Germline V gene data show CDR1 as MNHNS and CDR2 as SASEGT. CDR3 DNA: TGTGCCAGCAGTGAAGCGCTATCGACAGGGGTACATGGCTACACCTTC. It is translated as CASSEALSTGVHGYTF.

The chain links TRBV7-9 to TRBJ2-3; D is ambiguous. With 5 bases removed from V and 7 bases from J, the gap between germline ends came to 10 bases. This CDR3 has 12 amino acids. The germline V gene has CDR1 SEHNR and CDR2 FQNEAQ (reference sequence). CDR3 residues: CASSSRINTQYF. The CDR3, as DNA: TGTGCCAGCAGCAGCCGAATAAATACGCAGTATTTT.

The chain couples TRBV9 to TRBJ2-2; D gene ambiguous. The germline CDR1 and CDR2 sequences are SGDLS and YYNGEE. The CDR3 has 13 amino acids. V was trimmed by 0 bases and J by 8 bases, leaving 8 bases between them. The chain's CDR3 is CASSVGPAGELFF. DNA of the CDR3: TGTGCCAGCAGCGTAGGCCCAGCGGGGGAGCTGTTTTTT.

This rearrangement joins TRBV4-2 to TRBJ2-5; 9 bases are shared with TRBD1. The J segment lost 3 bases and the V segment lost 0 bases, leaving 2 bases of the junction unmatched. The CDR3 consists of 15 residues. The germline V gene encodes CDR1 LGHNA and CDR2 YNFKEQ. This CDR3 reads CASSQDWTGEETQYF. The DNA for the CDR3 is TGTGCCAGCAGCCAAGACTGGACAGGGGAAGAGACCCAGTACTTC.

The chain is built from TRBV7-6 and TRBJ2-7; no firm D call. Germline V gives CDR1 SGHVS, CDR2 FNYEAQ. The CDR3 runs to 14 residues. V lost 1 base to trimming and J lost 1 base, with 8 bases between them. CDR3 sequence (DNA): TGTGCCAGCAGCTTAGAAGCGTCTTCCTACGAGCAGTACTTC. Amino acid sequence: CASSLEASSYEQYF. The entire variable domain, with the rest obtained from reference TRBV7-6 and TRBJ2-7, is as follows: GAGVSQSPRYKVTKRGQDVALRCDPISGHVSLYWYRQALGQGPEFLTYFNYEAQQDKSGLPNDRFSAERPEGSISTLTIQRTEQRDSAMYRCASSLEASSYEQYFGPGTRLTVT.

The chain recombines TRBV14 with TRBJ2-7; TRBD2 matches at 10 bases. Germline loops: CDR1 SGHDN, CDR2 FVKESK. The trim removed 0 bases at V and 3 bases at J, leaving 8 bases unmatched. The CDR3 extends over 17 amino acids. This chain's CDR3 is CASSQEWVAGGRYEQYF. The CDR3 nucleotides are TGTGCCAGCAGCCAAGAATGGGTAGCGGGGGGCCGCTACGAGCAGTACTTC.

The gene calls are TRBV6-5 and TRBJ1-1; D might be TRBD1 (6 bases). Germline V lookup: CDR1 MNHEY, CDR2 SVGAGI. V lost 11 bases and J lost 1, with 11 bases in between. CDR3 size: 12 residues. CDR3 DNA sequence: TGTGCCTCCGGGGGGCAGAACACTGAAGCTTTCTTT. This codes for CASGGQNTEAFF.

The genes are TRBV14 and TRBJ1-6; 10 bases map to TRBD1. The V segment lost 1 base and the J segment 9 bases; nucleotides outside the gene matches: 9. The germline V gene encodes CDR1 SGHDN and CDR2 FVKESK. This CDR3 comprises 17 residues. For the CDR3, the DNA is TGTGCCAGCAGCCAAGTTTGGTCCCGGACAGGGGGTTCACCCCTCCACTTT. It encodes CASSQVWSRTGGSPLHF.

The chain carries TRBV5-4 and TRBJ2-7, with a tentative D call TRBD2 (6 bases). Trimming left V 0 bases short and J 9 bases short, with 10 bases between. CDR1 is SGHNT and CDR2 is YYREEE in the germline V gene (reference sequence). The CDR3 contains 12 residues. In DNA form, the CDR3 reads TGTGCCAGCAGCTTGGCCCGGGGAGGGCAGTACTTC. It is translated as CASSLARGGQYF.

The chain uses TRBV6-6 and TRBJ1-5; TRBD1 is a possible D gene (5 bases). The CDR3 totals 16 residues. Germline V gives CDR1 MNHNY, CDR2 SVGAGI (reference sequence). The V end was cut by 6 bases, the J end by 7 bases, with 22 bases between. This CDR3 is CASSTPGQGGSQPQHF. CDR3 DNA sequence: TGTGCCAGCAGCACCCCGGGGCAGGGAGGGTCACAGCCCCAGCATTTT.

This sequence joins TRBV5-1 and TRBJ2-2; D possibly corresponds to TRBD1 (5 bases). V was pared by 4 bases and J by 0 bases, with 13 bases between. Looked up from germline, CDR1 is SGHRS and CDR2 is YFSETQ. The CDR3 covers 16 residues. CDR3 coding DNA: TGCGCCAGCAGCCTACGGACACCGTCGAACACCGGGGAGCTGTTTTTT. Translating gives CASSLRTPSNTGELFF. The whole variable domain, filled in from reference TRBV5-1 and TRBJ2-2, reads KAGVTQTPRYLIKTRGQQVTLSCSPISGHRSVSWYQQTPGQGLQFLFEYFSETQRNKGNFPGRFSGRQFSNSRSEMNVSTLELGDSALYLCASSLRTPSNTGELFFGEGSRLTVL.

The CDR3: CASMDFGAAGKNIQYF. In DNA form, the CDR3 reads TGCGCCAGCATGGATTTTGGTGCGGCTGGCAAAAACATTCAGTACTTC. J is TRBJ2-4 and V is TRBV5-1; D uncertain. V was cut by 6 bases and J by 3 bases, with 19 bases left in between. CDR3 length equals 16 residues. Per germline, CDR1 SGHRS and CDR2 YFSETQ.

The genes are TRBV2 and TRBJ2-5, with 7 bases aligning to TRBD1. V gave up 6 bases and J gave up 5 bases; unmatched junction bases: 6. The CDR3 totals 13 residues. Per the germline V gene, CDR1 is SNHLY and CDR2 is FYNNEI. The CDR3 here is CASRQGSGETQYF. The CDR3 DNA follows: TGTGCCAGCAGACAGGGGTCAGGGGAGACCCAGTACTTC.

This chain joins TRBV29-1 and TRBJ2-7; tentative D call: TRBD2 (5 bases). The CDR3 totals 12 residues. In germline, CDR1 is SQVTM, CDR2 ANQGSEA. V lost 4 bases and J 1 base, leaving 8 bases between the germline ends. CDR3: CSVVRGSYEQYF. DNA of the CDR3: TGCAGCGTTGTCCGGGGTTCCTACGAGCAGTACTTC.

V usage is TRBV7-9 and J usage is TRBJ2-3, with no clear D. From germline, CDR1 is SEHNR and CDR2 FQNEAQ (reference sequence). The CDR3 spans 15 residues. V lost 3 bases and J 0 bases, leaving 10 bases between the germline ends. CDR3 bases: TGTGCCAGCAGCTTCAATAGTCGTAGCACAGATACGCAGTATTTT. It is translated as CASSFNSRSTDTQYF.

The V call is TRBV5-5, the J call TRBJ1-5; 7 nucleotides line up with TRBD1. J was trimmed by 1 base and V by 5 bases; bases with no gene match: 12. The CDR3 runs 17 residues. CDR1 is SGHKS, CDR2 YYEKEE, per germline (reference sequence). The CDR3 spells CASSGGTGAWSNQPQHF. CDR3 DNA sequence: TGTGCCAGCAGTGGGGGAACAGGGGCTTGGAGCAATCAGCCCCAGCATTTT.

The CDR3 bases are TGTGCCAGCAGTTTATGGGAGGGAAAGGATATCGACTACACCTTC. Translated, it gives CASSLWEGKDIDYTF. This chain joins TRBV28 and TRBJ1-2; D gene unclear. The CDR3 totals 15 residues. With 0 bases removed from V and 10 bases from J, the gap between germline ends came to 18 bases. CDR1 is MDHEN, CDR2 SYDVKM, per germline.

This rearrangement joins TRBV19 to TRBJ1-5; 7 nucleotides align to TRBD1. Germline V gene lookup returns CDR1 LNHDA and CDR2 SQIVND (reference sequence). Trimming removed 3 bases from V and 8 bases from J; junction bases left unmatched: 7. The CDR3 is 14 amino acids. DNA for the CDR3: TGTGCCAGTAGTATTCAGGGGGGCTATGAGCCCCAGCATTTT. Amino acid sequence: CASSIQGGYEPQHF.

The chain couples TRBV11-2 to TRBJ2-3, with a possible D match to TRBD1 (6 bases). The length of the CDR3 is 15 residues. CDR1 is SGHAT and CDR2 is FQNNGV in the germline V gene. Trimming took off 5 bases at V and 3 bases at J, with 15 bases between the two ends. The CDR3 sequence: CASSQGRGATDTQYF. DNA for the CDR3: TGTGCCAGCAGCCAGGGCAGGGGAGCGACAGATACGCAGTATTTT.

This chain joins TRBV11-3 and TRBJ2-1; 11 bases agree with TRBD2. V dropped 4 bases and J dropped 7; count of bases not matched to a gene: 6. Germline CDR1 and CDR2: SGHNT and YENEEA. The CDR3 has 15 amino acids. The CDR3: CASSYSGGASNEQFF. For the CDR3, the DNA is TGTGCCAGCAGCTATAGCGGGGGGGCCTCGAATGAGCAGTTCTTC.

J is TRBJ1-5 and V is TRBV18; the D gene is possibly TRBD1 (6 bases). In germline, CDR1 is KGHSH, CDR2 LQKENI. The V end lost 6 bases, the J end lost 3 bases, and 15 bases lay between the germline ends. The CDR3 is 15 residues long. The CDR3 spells CASSPDRRLNQPQHF. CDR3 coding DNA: TGTGCCAGCTCCCCCGACAGGCGACTCAATCAGCCCCAGCATTTT.

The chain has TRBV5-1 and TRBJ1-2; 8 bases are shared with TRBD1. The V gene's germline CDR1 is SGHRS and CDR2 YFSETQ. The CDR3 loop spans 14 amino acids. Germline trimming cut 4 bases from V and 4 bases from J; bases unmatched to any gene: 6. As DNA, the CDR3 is TGCGCCAGCAGCCTTGGACAGGGCCCCTATGGCTACACCTTC. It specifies CASSLGQGPYGYTF.

The CDR3 is CASSGDRRHTEAFF. CDR3 sequence (DNA): TGTGCCAGCAGCGGGGACAGACGACACACTGAAGCTTTCTTT. V is TRBV5-6 and J is TRBJ1-1; 7 bases line up with TRBD1. J lost 3 bases, V lost 4 bases, and 6 bases had no gene match. The V gene's germline CDR1 is SGHDT and CDR2 YYEEEE. The CDR3 has 14 residues.

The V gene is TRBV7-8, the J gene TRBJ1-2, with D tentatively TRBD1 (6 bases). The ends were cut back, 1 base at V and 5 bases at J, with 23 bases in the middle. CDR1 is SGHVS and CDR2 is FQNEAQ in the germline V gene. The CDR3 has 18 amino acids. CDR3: CASSLGSSFGGAYYGYTF. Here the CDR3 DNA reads TGTGCCAGCAGCTTAGGCTCCTCGTTTGGGGGCGCTTATTATGGCTACACCTTC.

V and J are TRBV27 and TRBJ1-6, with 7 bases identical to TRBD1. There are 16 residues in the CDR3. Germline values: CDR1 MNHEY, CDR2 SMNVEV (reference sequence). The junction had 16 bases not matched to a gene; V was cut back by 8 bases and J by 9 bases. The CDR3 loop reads CASSNPKGARGSPLHF. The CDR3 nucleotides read TGTGCCAGCTCAAATCCGAAGGGGGCGCGGGGTTCACCCCTCCACTTT.

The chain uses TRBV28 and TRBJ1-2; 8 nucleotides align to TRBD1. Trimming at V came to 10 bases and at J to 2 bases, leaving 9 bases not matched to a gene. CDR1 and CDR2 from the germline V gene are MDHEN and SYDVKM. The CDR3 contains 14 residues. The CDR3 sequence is CATGMTGENYGYTF. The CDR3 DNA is TGTGCCACCGGGATGACAGGGGAGAACTATGGCTACACCTTC.